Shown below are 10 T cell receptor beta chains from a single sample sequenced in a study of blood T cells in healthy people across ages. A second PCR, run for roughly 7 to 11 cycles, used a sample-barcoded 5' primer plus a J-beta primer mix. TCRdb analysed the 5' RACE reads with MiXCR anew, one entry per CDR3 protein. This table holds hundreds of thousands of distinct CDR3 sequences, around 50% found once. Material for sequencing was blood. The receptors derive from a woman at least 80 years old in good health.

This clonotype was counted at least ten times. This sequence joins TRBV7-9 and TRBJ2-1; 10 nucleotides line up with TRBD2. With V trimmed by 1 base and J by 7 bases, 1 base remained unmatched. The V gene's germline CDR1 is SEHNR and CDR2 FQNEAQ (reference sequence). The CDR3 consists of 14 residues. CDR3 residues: CASSLGTSGNEQFF. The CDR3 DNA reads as TGTGCCAGCAGCTTAGGGACTAGCGGTAATGAGCAGTTCTTC. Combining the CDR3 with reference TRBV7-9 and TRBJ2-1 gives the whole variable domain DTGVSQNPRHKITKRGQNVTFRCDPISEHNRLYWYRQTLGQGPEFLTYFQNEAQLEKSRLLSDRFSAERPKGSFSTLEIQRTEQGDSAMYLCASSLGTSGNEQFFGPGTRLTVL.

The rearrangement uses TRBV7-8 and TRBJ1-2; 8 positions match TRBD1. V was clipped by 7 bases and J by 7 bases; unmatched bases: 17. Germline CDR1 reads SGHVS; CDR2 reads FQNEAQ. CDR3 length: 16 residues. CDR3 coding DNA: TGTGCCAGCAACTTGGATCAGACAGGGGTGTCCTCTGGCTACACCTTC. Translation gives CASNLDQTGVSSGYTF.

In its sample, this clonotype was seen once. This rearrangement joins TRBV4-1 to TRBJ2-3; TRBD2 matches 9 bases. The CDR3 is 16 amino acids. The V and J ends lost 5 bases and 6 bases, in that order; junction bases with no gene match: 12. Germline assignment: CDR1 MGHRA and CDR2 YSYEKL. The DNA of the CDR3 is TGCGCCAGCAGCACACCGGGACTAGCAATTCCCGATACGCAGTATTTT. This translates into CASSTPGLAIPDTQYF.

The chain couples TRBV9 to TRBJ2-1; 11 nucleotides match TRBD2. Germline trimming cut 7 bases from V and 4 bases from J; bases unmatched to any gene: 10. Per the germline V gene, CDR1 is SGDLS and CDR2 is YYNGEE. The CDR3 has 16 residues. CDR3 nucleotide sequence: TGTGCCAGCGGTCGAAAAGGACTAGCGGGTTACAATGAGCAGTTCTTC. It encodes CASGRKGLAGYNEQFF.

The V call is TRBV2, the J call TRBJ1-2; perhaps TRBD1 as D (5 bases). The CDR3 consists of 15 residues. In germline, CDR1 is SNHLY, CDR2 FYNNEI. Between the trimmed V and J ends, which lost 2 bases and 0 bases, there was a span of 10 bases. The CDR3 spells CASSEPGEANYGYTF. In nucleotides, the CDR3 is TGTGCCAGCAGTGAACCGGGGGAAGCTAACTATGGCTACACCTTC.

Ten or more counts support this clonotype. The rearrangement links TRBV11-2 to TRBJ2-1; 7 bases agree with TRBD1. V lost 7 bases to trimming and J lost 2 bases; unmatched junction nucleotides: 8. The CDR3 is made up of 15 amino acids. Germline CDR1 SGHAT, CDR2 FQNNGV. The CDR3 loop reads CASTQAGQAYNEQFF. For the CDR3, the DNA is TGTGCCAGCACCCAAGCCGGACAGGCCTACAATGAGCAGTTCTTC.

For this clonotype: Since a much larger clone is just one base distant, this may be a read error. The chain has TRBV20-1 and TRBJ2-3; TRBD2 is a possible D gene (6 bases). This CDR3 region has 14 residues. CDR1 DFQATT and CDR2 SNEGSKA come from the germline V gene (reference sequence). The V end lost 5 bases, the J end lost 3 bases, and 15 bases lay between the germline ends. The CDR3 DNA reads TGCAGTGCTGGTGTTGGACTACTTACAGATACGCAGTATTTT. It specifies CSAGVGLLTDTQYF.

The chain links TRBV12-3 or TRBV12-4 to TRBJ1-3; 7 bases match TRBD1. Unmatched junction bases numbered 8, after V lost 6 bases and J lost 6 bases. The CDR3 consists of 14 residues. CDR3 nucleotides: TGTGCCAGCAGGAAAAACAGGGGCGAAAACACCATATATTTT. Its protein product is CASRKNRGENTIYF.

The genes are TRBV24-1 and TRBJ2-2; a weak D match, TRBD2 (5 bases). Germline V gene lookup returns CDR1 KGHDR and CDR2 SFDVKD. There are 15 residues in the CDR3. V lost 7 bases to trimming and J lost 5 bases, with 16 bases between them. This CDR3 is CATRAPEGMTGELFF. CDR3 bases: TGTGCCACCAGAGCCCCCGAGGGTATGACCGGGGAGCTGTTTTTT.

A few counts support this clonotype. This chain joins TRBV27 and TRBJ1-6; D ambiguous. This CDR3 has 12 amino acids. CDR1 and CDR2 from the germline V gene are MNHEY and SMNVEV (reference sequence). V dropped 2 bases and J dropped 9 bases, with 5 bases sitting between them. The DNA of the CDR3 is TGTGCCAGCAGTTTACGTGGTTCACCCCTCCACTTT. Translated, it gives CASSLRGSPLHF.